The subject of this entry is one T cell receptor (beta chain). Germline values: CDR1 SQVTM, CDR2 ANQGSEA. This CDR3 has 11 amino acids. Trimming took off 5 bases at V and 9 bases at J, with 11 bases between the two ends. The data were taken from a study of cytomegalovirus exposure and HLA in healthy donors. Study information: The same platform was used for the 130 or so validation repertoires and the approximately 670 first-cohort repertoires, a later analysis reported.

Libraries were prepared by immunoSEQ multiplex PCR; TCRdb keeps only in-frame clonotypes and omits some of them. The profile shows 90,000 to 130,000 clones, about 85% of them singletons. The chain is built from TRBV29-1 and TRBJ2-1, with D possibly matching TRBD1 (8 bases). The sequencing sample was made of PBMCs. The TCR was taken from a woman younger than 35 in good health and CMV-seronegative. CDR3 amino acids: CSVNRGGEQFF. CDR3 bases: TGCAGCGTTAACAGGGGGGGTGAGCAGTTCTTC.